This T cell receptor (beta chain) was identified during a study of tissue T cells after allogeneic stem cell transplantation (dated by TCRdb to between 2021 and 2023). Concerning the study at large: The study profiled TCR beta repertoires in many tissues obtained from research autopsies of patients with and without GVHD, and also in mouse models of GVHD. The human part of the study was a prospective observational study with no blinding and no randomization. Paper-wide results and their limitations: Sampling depth was acknowledged as a limitation, and the patient cohort was both small and clinically heterogeneous. Which tissue TCRs were alloreactive or antigen-specific was not determined in the study, and some clones might have been persisting host cells. Within patients, how anatomically similar tissues were was a major factor shaping TCR repertoire composition, regardless of disease or transplant status. Only a few T cell clones appeared in more than one patient, yet motif-based clustering showed tissue-specific repertoire signatures that were shared between patients. In both patients and mice, only a limited portion of the TCR repertoire detected in tissues was captured by blood and spleen T cells.

About this clone: The antigen it recognizes is unknown. Mouse gene names and germline sequences are the ones reported for this receptor. The read ends 1 residue before the CDR3 terminus; that terminus is restored from the germline J gene.

The library was built by means of the immunoSEQ multiplex PCR assay. TCRbeta CDR3 sequencing was performed at survey depth by Adaptive Biotechnologies, and CDR3 sequences, V/J genes, productive frequency and template counts were reported. Amplification of TCR beta CDR3 regions started from genomic DNA instead of RNA. Concerning the study's data processing: Jensen-Shannon divergence was used to quantify pairwise repertoire overlap between tissues, with a value of 1 indicating complete divergence and a value of 0 indicating identical repertoires. Tissues were grouped by single-linkage agglomerative hierarchical clustering of pairwise JSD values, and the clustering results were shown as dendrograms. GLIPH2 was run on all patient samples with simulation_depth 1000, kmer_min_depth 3 and cdr3_length_cutoff 8, and groups with more than two unique CDR3s were retained. A standardized tissue-overlap score was generated by extrapolating Jaccard GLIPH-group overlap across patients to a standard repertoire size of 1000 clones. To look at how diversity was associated with clinical or experimental variables, linear mixed-effect models were used, with tissue treated as a fixed effect and individual treated as a random effect. The source is immuneACCESS, and TCRdb retained only in-frame sequences with V and J called. Part of the clones is not carried over; for the studies checked, unresolved V genes explain less than half of this, and the remainder is unexplained. V, J and clone size derive from that table, while D and trimming were established from the DNA sequence. For this sample there are about 21,000 clones; about 70% appear just once. In total, the top ten clones hold 0.41% of the sample.

V is trimmed back by 5 bases and J by 4 bases, and the junction contains 0 bases that no gene match accounts for. The CDR3 spans 13 residues, from the cysteine through the phenylalanine. Only the CDR3 bases that were read are kept: 36 of them, in frame from base 1. Per the germline V gene (reference sequence), NNHNN is the CDR1 and SYGAGS is the CDR2. Sequenced input: blood. The receptor's source is a female BALB/c mouse in good health. Members of this strain share the MHC haplotype H2-d. The chain joins TRBV13-2 to TRBJ1-2, with TRBD1 matching 12 junction bases. This receptor has the CDR3 CASGGQGASDYTF. CDR3 bases read: TGTGCCAGCGGGGGACAGGGGGCCTCCGACTACACC.